This TCR beta chain emerged from a study of blood T cell repertoires in COVID-19. Across the study: COVID-19 samples, acute and convalescent, were from the United States, Italy and Spain. PBMCs, B-cell-depleted T cells, or T cells were the source of the cDNA or gDNA that made up the material.

In the authors' workflow: Researchers report that nucleated cell counts were estimated from reference gene primer amplification. Libraries were prepared by immunoSEQ multiplex PCR; TCRdb keeps only in-frame clonotypes and omits some of them. V and J calls and clone size are as listed in that table; D and trimming were resolved from the DNA. Altogether about 240,000 clones are present, 82% being singletons, with the ten largest covering roughly 4.7%. Sequencing input: peripheral blood. This clonotype originated in a woman aged 70-85 years with acute or convalescent COVID-19.

This CDR3 reads CASSSTGTGDQPQHF. CDR3 sequence (DNA): TGTGCCAGCAGCTCCACCGGGACAGGGGATCAGCCCCAGCATTTT. The genes are TRBV5-6 and TRBJ1-5; TRBD1 agrees at 10 bases. From germline, CDR1 is SGHDT and CDR2 YYEEEE. CDR3 length: 15 residues. The V gene end was trimmed by 3 bases and the J gene end by 5 bases; junction bases not matched to a gene: 5.